This TCR beta chain was sequenced for a study of blood T cell repertoires in COVID-19. The CDR3 loop spans 16 amino acids. Trimming removed 4 bases at V and 3 bases at J, with 13 bases between. The V gene's germline CDR1 is SNHLY and CDR2 FYNNEI. This table comes from immunoSEQ multiplex PCR, and its TCRdb copy is limited to in-frame clones, with some not included. The sample carries roughly 100,000 clones, 80% to 85% recorded once. Sequenced sample: peripheral blood. The genes are TRBV2 and TRBJ2-6; maybe TRBD1 (6 bases). The source of this sequence is a man in his 60s with acute or convalescent COVID-19. The CDR3 DNA sequence: TGTGCCAGCAGTGTGGCAGGGGCTTTTGGGGCCAACGTCCTGACTTTC. It translates to CASSVAGAFGANVLTF.